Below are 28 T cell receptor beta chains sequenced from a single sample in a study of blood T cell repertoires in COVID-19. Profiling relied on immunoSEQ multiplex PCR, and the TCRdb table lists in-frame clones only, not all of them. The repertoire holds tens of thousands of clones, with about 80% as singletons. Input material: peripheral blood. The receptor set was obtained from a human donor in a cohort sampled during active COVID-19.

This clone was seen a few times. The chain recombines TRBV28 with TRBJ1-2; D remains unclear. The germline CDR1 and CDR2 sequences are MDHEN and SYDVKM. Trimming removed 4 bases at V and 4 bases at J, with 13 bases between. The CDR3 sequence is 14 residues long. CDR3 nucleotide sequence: TGTGCCAGCAGTTCGGGATCGAGTGGCTATGGCTACACCTTC. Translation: CASSSGSSGYGYTF.

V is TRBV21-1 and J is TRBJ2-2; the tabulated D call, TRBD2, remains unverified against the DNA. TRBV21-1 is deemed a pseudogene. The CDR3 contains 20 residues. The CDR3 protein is CASSRNRTSGGTVNTGELFF. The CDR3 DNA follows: TGTGCCAGCAGCAGAAACCGGACTAGCGGGGGGACTGTCAACACCGGGGAGCTGTTTTTT.

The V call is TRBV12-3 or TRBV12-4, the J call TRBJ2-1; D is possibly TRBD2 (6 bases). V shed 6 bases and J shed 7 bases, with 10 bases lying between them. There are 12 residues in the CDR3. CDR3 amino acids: CASSLGGNEQFF. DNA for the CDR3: TGTGCCAGCAGCCTTGGAGGGAATGAGCAGTTCTTC.

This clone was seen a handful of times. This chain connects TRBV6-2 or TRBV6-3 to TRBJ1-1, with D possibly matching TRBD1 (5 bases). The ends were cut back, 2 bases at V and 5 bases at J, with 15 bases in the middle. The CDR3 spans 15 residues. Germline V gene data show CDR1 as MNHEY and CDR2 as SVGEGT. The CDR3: CASSYPQRGRTEAFF. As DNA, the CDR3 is TGTGCCAGCAGTTACCCCCAACGGGGGAGAACTGAAGCTTTCTTT.

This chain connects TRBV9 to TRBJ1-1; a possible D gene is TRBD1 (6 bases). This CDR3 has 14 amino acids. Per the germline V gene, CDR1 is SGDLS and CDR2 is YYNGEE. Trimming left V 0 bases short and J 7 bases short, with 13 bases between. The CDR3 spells CASSVEAQGSEAFF. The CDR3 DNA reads TGTGCCAGCAGCGTAGAGGCCCAGGGGAGTGAAGCTTTCTTT.

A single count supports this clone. In DNA form, the CDR3 reads TGTGCCAGCAGCCCCCGGGACAGGGGACGTCAGCCCCAGCATTTT. This translates into CASSPRDRGRQPQHF. This rearrangement joins TRBV4-2 to TRBJ1-5; 10 bases align to TRBD1. The CDR3 contains 15 residues. The V segment lost 4 bases and the J segment 6 bases; nucleotides outside the gene matches: 6. Germline-derived CDR1 and CDR2 are LGHNA and YNFKEQ.

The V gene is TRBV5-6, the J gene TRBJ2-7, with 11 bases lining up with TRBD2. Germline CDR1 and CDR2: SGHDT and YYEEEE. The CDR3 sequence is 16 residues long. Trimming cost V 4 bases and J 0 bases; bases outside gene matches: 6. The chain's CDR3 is CASSEGTSGFSYEQYF. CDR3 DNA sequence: TGTGCCAGCAGCGAGGGGACTAGCGGTTTCTCCTACGAGCAGTACTTC.

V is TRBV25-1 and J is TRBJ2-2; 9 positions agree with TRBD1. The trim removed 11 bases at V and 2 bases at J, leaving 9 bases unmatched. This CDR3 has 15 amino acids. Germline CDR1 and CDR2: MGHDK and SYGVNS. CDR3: CASRVDRGNTGELFF. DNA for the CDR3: TGTGCCTCCCGAGTGGACAGGGGTAACACCGGGGAGCTGTTTTTT. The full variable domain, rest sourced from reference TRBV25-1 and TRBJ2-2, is EADIYQTPRYLVIGTGKKITLECSQTMGHDKMYWYQQDPGMELHLIHYSYGVNSTEKGDLSSESTVSRIRTEHFPLTLESARPSHTSQYLCASRVDRGNTGELFFGEGSRLTVL.

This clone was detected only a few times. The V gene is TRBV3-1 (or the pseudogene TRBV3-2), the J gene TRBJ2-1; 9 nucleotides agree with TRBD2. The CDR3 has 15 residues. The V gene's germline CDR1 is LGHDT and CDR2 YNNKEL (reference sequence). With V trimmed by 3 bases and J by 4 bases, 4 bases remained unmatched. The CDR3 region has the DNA TGTGCCAGCAGCCAGGCGGGGGGGGTGTACAATGAGCAGTTCTTC. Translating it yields CASSQAGGVYNEQFF.

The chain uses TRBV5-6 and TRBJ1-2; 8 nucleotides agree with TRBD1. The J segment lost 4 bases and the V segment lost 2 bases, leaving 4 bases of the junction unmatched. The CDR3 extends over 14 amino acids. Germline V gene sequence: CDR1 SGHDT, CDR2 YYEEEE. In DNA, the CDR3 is TGTGCCAGCAGCTTCCCAGGGGGCGGCTATGGCTACACCTTC. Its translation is CASSFPGGGYGYTF. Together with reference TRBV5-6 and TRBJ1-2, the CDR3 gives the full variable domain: DAGVTQSPTHLIKTRGQQVTLRCSPKSGHDTVSWYQQALGQGPQFIFQYYEEEERQRGNFPDRFSGHQFPNYSSELNVNALLLGDSALYLCASSFPGGGYGYTFGSGTRLTVV.

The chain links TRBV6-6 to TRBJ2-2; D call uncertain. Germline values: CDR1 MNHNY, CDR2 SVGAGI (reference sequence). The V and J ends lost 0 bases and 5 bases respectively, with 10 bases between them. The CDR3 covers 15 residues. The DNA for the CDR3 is TGTGCCAGCAGTTACTCGAACAGTCGAACCGGGGAGCTGTTTTTT. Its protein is CASSYSNSRTGELFF.

CDR3 region: CASSPRTAEAFF. The DNA for the CDR3 is TGTGCCAGCAGCCCCAGGACAGCTGAAGCTTTCTTT. The V and J genes are TRBV3-1 (or the pseudogene TRBV3-2) and TRBJ1-1, with a possible D match to TRBD1 (6 bases). Germline loops: CDR1 LGHDT, CDR2 YNNKEL (reference sequence). This CDR3 spans 12 amino acids. Trimming left V 4 bases short and J 6 bases short, with 9 bases between.

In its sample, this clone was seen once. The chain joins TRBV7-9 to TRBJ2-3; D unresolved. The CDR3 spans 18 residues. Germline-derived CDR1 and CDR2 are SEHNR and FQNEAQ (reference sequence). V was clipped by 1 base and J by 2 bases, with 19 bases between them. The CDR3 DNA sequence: TGTGCCAGCAGCTTAGGAACCTTTCGCCTAGGCCACACAGATACGCAGTATTTT. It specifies CASSLGTFRLGHTDTQYF.

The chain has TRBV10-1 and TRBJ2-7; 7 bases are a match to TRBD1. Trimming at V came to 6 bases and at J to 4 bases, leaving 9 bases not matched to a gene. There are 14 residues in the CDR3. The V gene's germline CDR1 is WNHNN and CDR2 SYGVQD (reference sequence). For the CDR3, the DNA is TGCGCCAGCAGCGAAGACAGGGAAGGGTACGAGCAGTACTTC. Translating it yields CASSEDREGYEQYF.

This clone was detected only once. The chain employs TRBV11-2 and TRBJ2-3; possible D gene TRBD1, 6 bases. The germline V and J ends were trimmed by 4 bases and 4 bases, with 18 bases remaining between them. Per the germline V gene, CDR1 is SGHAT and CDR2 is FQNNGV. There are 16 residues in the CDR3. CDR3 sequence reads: CASSSLLGHFSDTQYF. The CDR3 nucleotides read TGTGCCAGCAGCTCCCTTTTGGGACACTTCTCAGATACGCAGTATTTT. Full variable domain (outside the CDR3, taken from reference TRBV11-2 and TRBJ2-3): EAGVAQSPRYKIIEKRQSVAFWCNPISGHATLYWYQQILGQGPKLLIQFQNNGVVDDSQLPKDRFSAERLKGVDSTLKIQPAKLEDSAVYLCASSSLLGHFSDTQYFGPGTRLTVL.

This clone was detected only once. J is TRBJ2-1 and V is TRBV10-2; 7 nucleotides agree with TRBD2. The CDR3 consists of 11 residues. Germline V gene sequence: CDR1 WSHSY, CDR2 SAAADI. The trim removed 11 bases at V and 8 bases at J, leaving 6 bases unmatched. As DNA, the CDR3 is TGCGCCGCCAAGGGAGGGGATGAGCAGTTCTTC. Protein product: CAAKGGDEQFF.

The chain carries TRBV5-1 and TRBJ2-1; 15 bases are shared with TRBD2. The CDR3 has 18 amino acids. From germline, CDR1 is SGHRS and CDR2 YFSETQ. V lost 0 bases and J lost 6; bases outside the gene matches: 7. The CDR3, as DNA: TGCGCCAGCAGCTTGGCAGGGACTAGCGGGGGGAAGGGCAATGAGCAGTTCTTC. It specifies CASSLAGTSGGKGNEQFF.

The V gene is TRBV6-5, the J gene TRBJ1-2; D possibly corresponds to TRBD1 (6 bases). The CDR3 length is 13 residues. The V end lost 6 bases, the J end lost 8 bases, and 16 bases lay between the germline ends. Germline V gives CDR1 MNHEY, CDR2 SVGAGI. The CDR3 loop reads CASSPGTNWGYTF. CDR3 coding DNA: TGTGCCAGCAGCCCCGGGACAAACTGGGGCTACACCTTC.

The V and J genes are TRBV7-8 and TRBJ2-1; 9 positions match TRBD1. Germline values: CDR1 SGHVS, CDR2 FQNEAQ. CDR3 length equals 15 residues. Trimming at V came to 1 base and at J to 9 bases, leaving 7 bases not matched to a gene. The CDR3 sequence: CASSLGTGEYAEQFF. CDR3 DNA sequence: TGTGCCAGCAGCTTAGGGACAGGGGAGTATGCTGAGCAGTTCTTC.

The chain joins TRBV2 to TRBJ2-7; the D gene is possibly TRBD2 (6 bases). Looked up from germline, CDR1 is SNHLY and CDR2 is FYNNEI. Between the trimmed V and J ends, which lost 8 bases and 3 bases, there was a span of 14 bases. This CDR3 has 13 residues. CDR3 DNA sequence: TGTGCCAGCGGGAGGTCAGGCGGCTACGAGCAGTACTTC. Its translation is CASGRSGGYEQYF.

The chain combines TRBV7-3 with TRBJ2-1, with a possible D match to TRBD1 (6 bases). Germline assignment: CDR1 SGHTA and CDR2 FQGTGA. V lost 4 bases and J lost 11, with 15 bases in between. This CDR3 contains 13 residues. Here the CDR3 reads CASSSALQGKQFF. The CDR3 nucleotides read TGTGCCAGCAGCTCAGCCCTACAGGGTAAGCAGTTCTTC.

The CDR3 DNA reads TGTGCCAGCAGTAACCGGGACAGGGGGAGCTCCTACGAGCAGTACTTC. It encodes CASSNRDRGSSYEQYF. V is TRBV6-2 or TRBV6-3 and J is TRBJ2-7; 11 bases fit TRBD1. J was trimmed by 0 bases and V by 5 bases; bases with no gene match: 6. The CDR3 spans 16 residues. The germline CDR1 and CDR2 sequences are MNHEY and SVGEGT.

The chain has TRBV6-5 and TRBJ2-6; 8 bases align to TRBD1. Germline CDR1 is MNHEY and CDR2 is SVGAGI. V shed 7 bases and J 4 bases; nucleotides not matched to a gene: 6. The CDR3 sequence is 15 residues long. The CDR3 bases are TGTGCCAGCACCACAGGGGGAGCCGGGGCCAACGTCCTGACTTTC. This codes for CASTTGGAGANVLTF.

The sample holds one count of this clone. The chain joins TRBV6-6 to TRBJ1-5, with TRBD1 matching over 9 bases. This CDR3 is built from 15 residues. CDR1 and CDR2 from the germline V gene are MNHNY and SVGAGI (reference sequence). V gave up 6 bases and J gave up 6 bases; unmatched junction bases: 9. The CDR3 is CASSPPGQGTQPQHF. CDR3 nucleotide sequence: TGTGCCAGCAGCCCCCCGGGACAGGGTACTCAGCCCCAGCATTTT.

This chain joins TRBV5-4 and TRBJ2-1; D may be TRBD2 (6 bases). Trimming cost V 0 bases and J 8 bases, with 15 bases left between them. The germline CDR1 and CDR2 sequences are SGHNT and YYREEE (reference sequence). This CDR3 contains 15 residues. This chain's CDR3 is CASSLVAGMGDEQFF. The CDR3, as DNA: TGTGCCAGCAGCTTGGTTGCGGGGATGGGAGATGAGCAGTTCTTC.

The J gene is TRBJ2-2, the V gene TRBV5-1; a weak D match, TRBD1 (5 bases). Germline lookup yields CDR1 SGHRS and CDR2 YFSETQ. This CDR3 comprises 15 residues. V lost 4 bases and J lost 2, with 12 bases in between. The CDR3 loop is CASSTDRPNTGELFF. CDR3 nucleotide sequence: TGCGCCAGCAGCACCGACAGACCTAACACCGGGGAGCTGTTTTTT.

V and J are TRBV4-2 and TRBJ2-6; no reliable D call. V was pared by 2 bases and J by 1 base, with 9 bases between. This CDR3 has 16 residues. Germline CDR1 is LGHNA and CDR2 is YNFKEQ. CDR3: CASSQSVASGANVLTF. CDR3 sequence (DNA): TGTGCCAGCAGCCAATCTGTTGCGTCTGGGGCCAACGTCCTGACTTTC.

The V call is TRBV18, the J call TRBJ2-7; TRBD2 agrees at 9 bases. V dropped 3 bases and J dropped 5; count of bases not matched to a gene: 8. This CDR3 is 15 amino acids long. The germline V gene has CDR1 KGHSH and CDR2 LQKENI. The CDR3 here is CASSPDLAGINEQYF. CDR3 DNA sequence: TGTGCCAGCTCACCTGATCTAGCGGGGATCAACGAGCAGTACTTC.